This is a list of T cell receptor beta chains from one sample in a study of vaccination effects on CD4 cells after COVID-19. This table comes from immunoSEQ multiplex PCR, and its TCRdb copy is limited to in-frame clones, with some not included. This table holds about 40,000 clones, approximately 70% found once. Their antigen targets remain unknown. Sequenced here: CD4+ T cells from PBMCs cultured with SARS-CoV-2 spike peptides, sampled before COVID-19 vaccination. These receptors were taken from a human donor who received a COVID-19 vaccine. The CDR3 runs from the conserved cysteine through the conserved F or W. The D gene is left open where the match is weak. Clone size is shown for a subset of rows, as once, few, many or a class of expanded clone.

>NA|TRBV28|NA|TRBJ2-1
TGTGCCAGCATCCCGGGGGCCCCTATCAAAGGTGAGCAGTTCTTC
CASIPGAPIKGEQFF
>NA|TRBV6-5|few|TRBJ2-7
TGTGCCAGCAGCCACCGGACAGACACCTACGAGCAGTACTTC
CASSHRTDTYEQYF
>TRBD2|TRBV19|NA|TRBJ2-1
TGTGCCAGTAGTCCCTCGGTAGCGGGGGGGCCCTCCTACAATGAGCAGTTCTTC
CASSPSVAGGPSYNEQFF
>TRBD1|TRBV30|NA|TRBJ1-5
TGTGCCTGGGGGGACAGGGATCAGCCCCAGCATTTT
CAWGDRDQPQHF
>NA|TRBV19|NA|TRBJ2-3
TGTGCCAGTAGTATAGCGGGGCCGAAACCCGGTGGGGATACGCAGTATTTT
CASSIAGPKPGGDTQYF
>NA|TRBV7-3|few|TRBJ1-2
TGTGCCAGCAGCCCGGGGGGGACCAACTATGGCTACACCTTC
CASSPGGTNYGYTF
>TRBD1|TRBV7-9|NA|TRBJ1-2
TGTGCCAGCAGCTTAGCCGGACAGGGGGGAAATGGCTACACCTTC
CASSLAGQGGNGYTF
>TRBD1|TRBV19|NA|TRBJ2-7
TGTGCCAGTAGCCAAGCCGGGACAGGGGTATACGAGCAGTACTTC
CASSQAGTGVYEQYF
>NA|TRBV4-1|once|TRBJ2-1
TGCGCCAGCAGCCAAGGACACAAACTCCCCCTTATTTATGAGCAGTTCTTC
CASSQGHKLPLIYEQFF
>NA|TRBV11-3|NA|TRBJ2-7
TGTGCCAGCAGCCCTGGCGGAGGGCAAGACTACGAGCAGTACTTC
CASSPGGGQDYEQYF
>NA|TRBV28|few|TRBJ2-7
TGTGCCAGCAGTTCGGGGACGGTACCCTACGAGCAGTACTTC
CASSSGTVPYEQYF
>NA|TRBV20-1|NA|TRBJ2-2
TGCAGTGCTAGTGCTCCTAACACCGGGGAGCTGTTTTTT
CSASAPNTGELFF
>NA|TRBV5-1|NA|TRBJ2-2
TGCGCCAGCAGCACGACAAGGACGGGCACCGGGGAGCTGTTTTTT
CASSTTRTGTGELFF
>NA|TRBV4-2|NA|TRBJ1-5
TGTGCCAGCAGCCAATTCGGGCAGCCAAATAGCAATCAGCCCCAGCATTTT
CASSQFGQPNSNQPQHF
>NA|TRBV5-6|NA|TRBJ1-1
TGTGCCAGCAGCTTGGACCCGACAGGTTTGAGAGCTTTCTTT
CASSLDPTGLRAFF